A single sample gave rise to the 23 T cell receptor beta chains below, sequenced in a study of vaccination effects on CD4 cells after COVID-19. The method was immunoSEQ multiplex PCR; TCRdb's version includes in-frame clones alone and lacks a portion of them. Of approximately 54,000 clones listed, roughly 76% are singletons. These receptors' antigens are unknown. Pools of viral peptides were used by the ViraFEST assay to expand antigen-specific CD4+ T cells ahead of sequencing. Upon completion of around 9 days in culture, CD4+ T cells were isolated. The specimen comprised CD4+ T cells from PBMCs cultured with HCoV-229E spike peptides, sampled before COVID-19 vaccination. These receptors originate from a human donor who received a COVID-19 vaccine.

The V and J genes are TRBV5-4 and TRBJ1-4, with D uncertain. Per germline, CDR1 SGHNT and CDR2 YYREEE (reference sequence). The CDR3 has 13 residues. The V end was cut by 5 bases, the J end by 4 bases, with 9 bases between. CDR3 sequence reads: CASSYKGNEKLFF. The CDR3 DNA reads TGTGCCAGCAGTTACAAGGGTAATGAAAAACTGTTTTTT.

This rearrangement joins TRBV2 to TRBJ2-5; D unclear. V was pared by 1 base and J by 7 bases, with 16 bases between. The CDR3 extends over 15 amino acids. Germline lookup yields CDR1 SNHLY and CDR2 FYNNEI. DNA of the CDR3: TGTGCCAGCAGTGAAGAGGCAGGTGCTGAAGGGACCCAGTACTTC. This encodes CASSEEAGAEGTQYF.

This clone occurred a few times. The V and J genes are TRBV28 and TRBJ1-1, with TRBD1 identical over 7 bases. The CDR3 has 14 residues. Losses at the gene ends were 1 base for V and 5 bases for J; bases not matched to a gene: 4. Germline values: CDR1 MDHEN, CDR2 SYDVKM. The CDR3 nucleotides are TGTGCCAGCAGTTTATCCACAGGGGAGACTGAAGCTTTCTTT. This encodes CASSLSTGETEAFF. The whole variable domain, filled in from reference TRBV28 and TRBJ1-1, reads DVKVTQSSRYLVKRTGEKVFLECVQDMDHENMFWYRQDPGLGLRLIYFSYDVKMKEKGDIPEGYSVSREKKERFSLILESASTNQTSMYLCASSLSTGETEAFFGQGTRLTVV.

The V gene is TRBV28, the J gene TRBJ1-2; no definite D call. This CDR3 is 15 amino acids long. The V gene's germline CDR1 is MDHEN and CDR2 SYDVKM. The V end lost 5 bases, the J end lost 4 bases, and 17 bases lay between the germline ends. The CDR3 region has the DNA TGTGCCAGCAGTCCCCCAGGAGCCCGAATCTATGGCTACACCTTC. It yields the protein CASSPPGARIYGYTF.

The table lists this clone with a count of one. The V and J genes are TRBV7-9 and TRBJ2-7, with D tentatively TRBD1 (6 bases). There are 14 residues in the CDR3. Trimming shortened V by 5 bases and J by 4 bases, and 15 bases separated the two germline ends. Germline CDR1 is SEHNR and CDR2 is FQNEAQ (reference sequence). CDR3 in amino acids: CASSPSGQFYEQYV. The CDR3, as DNA: TGTGCCAGCAGCCCCAGCGGACAGTTTTACGAGCAGTACGTC.

The CDR3, as DNA: TGTGCCAGACGGTGCTACGAGCAGTACGTC. It specifies CARRCYEQYV. V and J are TRBV19 and TRBJ2-7, with unresolved D. The germline CDR1 and CDR2 sequences are LNHDA and SQIVND (reference sequence). CDR3 length equals 10 residues. Trimming stripped 9 bases from V and 3 bases from J, with 6 bases between.

The count of this clone is one. V usage is TRBV15 and J usage is TRBJ2-2; weak D call: TRBD2 (6 bases). The germline V and J ends were trimmed by 0 bases and 4 bases, with 9 bases remaining between them. The CDR3 runs to 15 residues. Germline values: CDR1 LNHNV, CDR2 YYDKDF (reference sequence). CDR3 nucleotides: TGTGCCACCAGCAGAGATGTGGGGGGCACCGGGGAGCTGTTTTTT. It specifies CATSRDVGGTGELFF.

The genes are TRBV19 and TRBJ2-7, with D perhaps assigned TRBD1 or TRBD2 (6 bases each). This CDR3 contains 13 residues. V was clipped by 3 bases and J by 6 bases, with 12 bases between them. Germline V gene sequence: CDR1 LNHDA, CDR2 SQIVND (reference sequence). The CDR3 reads CASSIVKGGEQYV. CDR3 in DNA: TGTGCCAGTAGTATTGTGAAGGGGGGCGAGCAGTACGTC.

CDR3 nucleotides: TGTGCCAGTACTAGACAGACGGGAACTGAAGCTTTCTTT. This encodes CASTRQTGTEAFF. The genes are TRBV19 and TRBJ1-1; D might be TRBD1 (5 bases). CDR3 length equals 13 residues. The germline V gene encodes CDR1 LNHDA and CDR2 SQIVND (reference sequence). The V end was cut by 7 bases, the J end by 5 bases, with 14 bases between.

The chain joins TRBV5-1 to TRBJ1-1; no firm D call. There are 16 residues in the CDR3. Trimming left V 0 bases short and J 0 bases short, with 12 bases between. CDR1 is SGHRS, CDR2 YFSETQ, per germline. CDR3 in DNA: TGCGCCAGCAGCTTGGACCCCAGGCAGATGAACACTGAAGCTTTCTTT. This sequence encodes CASSLDPRQMNTEAFF.

The count of this clone is one. V and J are TRBV6-6 and TRBJ2-5; D ambiguous. Per germline, CDR1 MNHNY and CDR2 SVGAGI (reference sequence). This CDR3 is 13 amino acids long. V shed 2 bases and J shed 3 bases, with 7 bases lying between them. In nucleotides, the CDR3 is TGTGCCAGCAGTTACGGGTACAAAGAGACCCAGTACTTC. This sequence encodes CASSYGYKETQYF.

The genes are TRBV7-2 and TRBJ1-1; no firm D call. In germline, CDR1 is SGHTA, CDR2 FQGNSA. The CDR3 covers 14 residues. V was shortened by 1 base and J by 4 bases, with 10 bases between the two germline ends. This CDR3 is CASSLDFVGTEAFF. The CDR3 DNA reads TGTGCCAGCAGCTTAGATTTCGTGGGCACTGAAGCTTTCTTT. The entire variable domain, with the rest obtained from reference TRBV7-2 and TRBJ1-1, is as follows: GAGVSQSPSNKVTEKGKDVELRCDPISGHTALYWYRQSLGQGLEFLIYFQGNSAPDKSGLPSDRFSAERTGGSVSTLTIQRTQQEDSAVYLCASSLDFVGTEAFFGQGTRLTVV.

This chain uses TRBV5-6 with TRBJ2-7; 7 bases line up with TRBD1. This CDR3 has 16 residues. Germline loops: CDR1 SGHDT, CDR2 YYEEEE. V dropped 4 bases and J dropped 1; count of bases not matched to a gene: 11. The CDR3 DNA sequence: TGTGCCAGCAGCCCCTCGGACAGGCCACGTTCCTACGAGCAGTACGTC. Its protein product is CASSPSDRPRSYEQYV.

The V and J genes are TRBV2 and TRBJ2-4; no clear D gene. The ends were cut back, 3 bases at V and 7 bases at J, with 16 bases in the middle. The germline CDR1 and CDR2 sequences are SNHLY and FYNNEI. The CDR3 has 15 amino acids. The CDR3 DNA sequence: TGTGCCAGCAGTGATATAGTCGTAGGAGAGAACATTCAGTACTTC. Protein: CASSDIVVGENIQYF.

The chain uses TRBV2 and TRBJ1-4; D gene ambiguous. V was cut by 4 bases and J by 1 base, with 7 bases left in between. CDR1 and CDR2 (germline): SNHLY, FYNNEI. There are 14 residues in the CDR3. The CDR3 loop is CASSGRGTNEKLFF. CDR3 sequence (DNA): TGTGCCAGCAGTGGTCGGGGAACTAATGAAAAACTGTTTTTT. Combining the CDR3 with reference TRBV2 and TRBJ1-4 gives the whole variable domain EPEVTQTPSHQVTQMGQEVILRCVPISNHLYFYWYRQILGQKVEFLVSFYNNEISEKSEIFDDQFSVERPDGSNFTLKIRSTKLEDSAMYFCASSGRGTNEKLFFGSGTQLSVL.

This chain uses TRBV5-1 with TRBJ2-2, with 13 bases fitting TRBD2. With 4 bases clipped from V and 0 bases from J, the junction kept 12 bases outside the gene matches. This CDR3 has 20 residues. The germline gives CDR1 SGHRS, CDR2 YFSETQ. CDR3 DNA: TGCGCCAGCAGCCCCGCCTTTGTGGGACTAGCGGGGCCGAACACCGGGGAGCTGTTTTTT. It specifies CASSPAFVGLAGPNTGELFF. The full variable domain, its missing parts supplied by reference TRBV5-1 and TRBJ2-2, is KAGVTQTPRYLIKTRGQQVTLSCSPISGHRSVSWYQQTPGQGLQFLFEYFSETQRNKGNFPGRFSGRQFSNSRSEMNVSTLELGDSALYLCASSPAFVGLAGPNTGELFFGEGSRLTVL.

This rearrangement joins TRBV29-1 to TRBJ2-1, with unresolved D. The length of the CDR3 is 11 residues. CDR1 is SQVTM, CDR2 ANQGSEA, per germline. The CDR3 DNA reads as TGCGCCGGTTCCAGCTACAATGAGCAGTTCTTC. Its protein is CAGSSYNEQFF.

The chain is built from TRBV24-1 and TRBJ2-3, with TRBD1 matching over 8 bases. Per germline, CDR1 KGHDR and CDR2 SFDVKD. V trimming: 4 bases; J trimming: 3 bases; junction bases outside the gene matches: 5. This CDR3 is built from 15 residues. This CDR3 reads CATSDRDRLTDTQYF. In nucleotides, the CDR3 is TGTGCCACCAGTGACCGGGACAGGTTAACAGATACGCAGTATTTT.

CDR3 amino acids: CASTRSTGPKSTDTQYF. DNA of the CDR3: TGTGCCAGCACCCGATCAACAGGGCCGAAATCCACAGATACGCAGTATTTT. This chain joins TRBV6-6 and TRBJ2-3, with D tentatively TRBD1 (6 bases). Germline V lookup: CDR1 MNHNY, CDR2 SVGAGI (reference sequence). The germline V and J ends were trimmed by 7 bases and 2 bases, with 22 bases remaining between them. This CDR3 is built from 17 residues.

This sequence joins TRBV14 and TRBJ1-3; D remains ambiguous. The CDR3 has 13 residues. V was pared by 4 bases and J by 4 bases, with 8 bases between. Per the germline V gene, CDR1 is SGHDN and CDR2 is FVKESK. CDR3 sequence (DNA): TGTGCCAGCAGCCTGAACTCCGGAAACACCATATATTTT. This sequence encodes CASSLNSGNTIYF.

The chain recombines TRBV7-2 with TRBJ2-3, with TRBD2 identical over 11 bases. The CDR3 contains 15 residues. Looked up from germline, CDR1 is SGHTA and CDR2 is FQGNSA. J was trimmed by 3 bases and V by 3 bases; bases with no gene match: 2. The CDR3 region is CASSFSGGGTDTQYF. The DNA of the CDR3 is TGTGCCAGCAGCTTTAGCGGGGGGGGGACAGATACGCAGTATTTT.

This clone was detected a few times. This chain joins TRBV4-1 and TRBJ1-6; D not certain. CDR3 size: 14 residues. Trimming stripped 1 base from V and 9 bases from J, with 10 bases between. The V gene's germline CDR1 is MGHRA and CDR2 YSYEKL. The CDR3 nucleotides read TGCGCCAGCAGCCAAGGGATGAGCAGTTCACCCCTCCACTTT. This encodes CASSQGMSSSPLHF.

The chain is built from TRBV19 and TRBJ1-2; no firm D call. CDR3 size: 15 residues. From germline, CDR1 is LNHDA and CDR2 SQIVND (reference sequence). The V gene lost 3 bases and the J gene lost 4 bases, with 15 bases spanning the gap. The CDR3 spells CASSIQSGSGYGYTF. Written as DNA, the CDR3 is TGTGCCAGTAGTATCCAAAGTGGATCCGGCTATGGCTACACCTTC.